The text below deals with one T cell receptor (beta chain). What antigen it recognizes has not been identified. No much larger clone exists at a distance of one base, and base qualities are not known. Every diabetic patient fulfilled standard classification criteria for type 1 or type 2 diabetes, and glucose and C-peptide were evaluated using WHO-recommended methods. Donors with other autoimmune diseases or infections within the previous four weeks were excluded. From each participant, 7.5 to 10 milliliters of peripheral blood were collected. PBMCs were isolated with LymphoPrep density separation. The sample belongs to a study of type 1 and type 2 diabetes patients (dated by TCRdb to the mid-2010s). Describing the broader study: About 9 type 1 diabetes patients, a few type 2 diabetes patients and six or seven nondiabetic controls were recruited in China to form the cohort. A total of some 19,000,000 paired-end reads were generated across the whole study. Type 2 diabetes patients were included as a disease comparison group for the type 1 diabetes patients. Across the study, CD4+ and CD8+ T cells were positively selected from PBMCs using CD4 or CD8 MicroBeads on MACS columns. The study used high-throughput sequencing to profile TCRbeta repertoires and compare individuals with type 1 diabetes, type 2 diabetes and no diabetes. Similar V gene usage was observed when roughly 20-cycle and approximately 25-cycle amplification were compared, suggesting similar primer efficiencies and random PCR bias. TCRbeta libraries were sequenced paired-end on Illumina HiSeq 2000 or MiSeq instruments. Study-level results and caveats: Type 2 diabetes and control samples had highly correlated V and J gene usage patterns, with an average between-sample correlation of around 0.97. The study groups were not matched for age and gender, which could possibly have biased interpretation. Because only a limited number of T2D and control samples were sequenced, some T1D-only HECs might also appear in more T2D or control samples. Only a few highly-expanded CD4+ clones (median one) were found in type 2 diabetes patients, and these clones made up a median around 4.1% of reads. In both CD4+ and CD8+ T cells, type 2 diabetes repertoires were highly diverse and significantly more diverse than type 1 diabetes repertoires.

The CDR3 runs 14 amino acids, cysteine and phenylalanine included. Only the CDR3 portion is preserved as DNA: 42 bases, with reading frame beginning at the first base. Relative to germline, V is missing 5 bases and J is missing 5 bases, with 6 bases of the junction outside any gene match. CDR1 SGHTA and CDR2 FQGTGA are derived from the germline V gene. Data came from an Illumina MiSeq. Genomic DNA from sorted T cell subsets was used as template for TCRbeta CDR3 amplification. The TCRbeta CDR3 region was amplified by multiplex PCR with 30 forward and 13 reverse primers. After the PCR products were purified with AMPure XP beads, a second PCR of about 24 cycles was run to add indices and adaptors. Before sequencing, the libraries were purified from gel with the QIAquick Gel Extraction Kit. The source study handled its data this way. FLASH was used to merge the paired-end reads, and IgBLAST was used to align the reads to IMGT V, D and J germline references. Reads with less than 70% alignment identity to germline references were removed, leaving around 11,000,000 reads across the study. IMGT definitions were followed to assign CDR3 boundaries, reading frame and productivity. Highly-expanded clones were defined as clones making up 1% or more of reads, and normalized Shannon entropy was used to measure diversity. Unpaired two-tailed t-tests were used to test for differences in Shannon entropy between groups. TCRdb reprocessed the public reads (quality trimming at Q25 with fastp, clone calling with MiXCR) and kept in-frame beta chains. Identical CDR3 proteins give one entry, which carries the most common genes and DNA. TCRdb, rather than the study authors, made the V and J calls. Within this sample are 250,000 or so distinct CDR3 sequences, with 45% to 60% of them counted one time only. The top ten clonotypes cover roughly 15% of the sample.

The sample comprised peripheral blood mononuclear cells (PBMCs). The sequence joins TRBV7-3 to TRBJ2-7; TRBD2 lines up with 10 middle nucleotides. The origin of this receptor is a man aged 18 to 30 with type 2 diabetes. The nucleotide sequence is TGTGCCAGCAGCGAACTAGCGGGATCCGACGAGCAGTACTTC. This codes for CASSELAGSDEQYF. With the portions outside the CDR3 filled from the reference TRBV7-3 and TRBJ2-7 genes, the complete variable region becomes GAGVSQTPSNKVTEKGKYVELRCDPISGHTALYWYRQSLGQGPEFLIYFQGTGAADDSGLPNDRFFAVRPEGSVSTLKIQRTERGDSAVYLCASSELAGSDEQYFGPGTRLTVT.